The clone carrying this T cell receptor beta chain was observed a handful of times. This specimen belongs to a study of cytomegalovirus exposure and HLA in healthy donors. PCR primers comprised 60 Vbeta and 13 Jbeta primers. The repertoire was sequenced with immunoSEQ multiplex PCR; TCRdb's copy has only in-frame clones and lacks some. The sample consists of approximately 200,000 clones, just under 80% of them appearing once. The germline gives CDR1 MDHEN, CDR2 SYDVKM. The V gene lost 6 bases and the J gene lost 4 bases, with 18 bases spanning the gap. The CDR3 is made up of 15 amino acids. The TCR comes from a woman in her thirties in good health and CMV-seropositive. This chain uses TRBV28 with TRBJ1-1, with no clear D. Sequenced: PBMCs. As DNA, the CDR3 is TGTGCCAGCAGCTTCGCCCCATCGGAGGGCACTGAAGCTTTCTTT. It yields the protein CASSFAPSEGTEAFF.